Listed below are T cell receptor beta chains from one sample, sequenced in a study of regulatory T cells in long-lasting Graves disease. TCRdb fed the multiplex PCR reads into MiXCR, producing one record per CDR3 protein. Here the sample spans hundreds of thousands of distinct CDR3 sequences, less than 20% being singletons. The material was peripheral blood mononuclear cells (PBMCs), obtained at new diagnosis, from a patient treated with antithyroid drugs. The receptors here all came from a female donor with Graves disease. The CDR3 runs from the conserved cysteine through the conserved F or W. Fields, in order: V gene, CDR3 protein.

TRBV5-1,CASRVGGAYEQYF
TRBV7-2,CASSLDLWGDHYEQYF
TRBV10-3,CAISKTSGTDNEQFF
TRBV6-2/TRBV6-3,CASSALGTTYEQYF
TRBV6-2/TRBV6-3,CASSEAEGDRPTKEAFF
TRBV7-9,CASSPWDRGYEQYF
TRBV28,CASSLFGGRQEWGHEQYF
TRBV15,CATSRPGTGVYEQYF
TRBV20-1,CSAYSGESYEQYF
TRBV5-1,CASSLEAGSSPLHF
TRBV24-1,CATSGAGTTDTQYF
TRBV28,CASRTGQSKTEAFF
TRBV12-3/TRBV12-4,CASTQNLRGGRETQYF
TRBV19,CASSPSGVVAYNEQFF
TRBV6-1,CASGRSDEAFF
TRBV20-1,CSAREGGGQETQYF
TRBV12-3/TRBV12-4,CASSSGTPKSSYGYTF
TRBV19,CASSRKANQPRHF
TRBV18,CASSPVPGYYEQYF
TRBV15,CATRLGSEAFF
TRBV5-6,CASSFWTGRTDTQYF
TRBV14,CASSQDSYNEQFF
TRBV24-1,CATSDYQGPYNEQFF
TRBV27,CASSSPDRGRETQYF
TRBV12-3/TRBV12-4,CASSPIGRGLGDTQYF
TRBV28,CASSFGGPPTGELFF
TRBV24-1,CATSDLRTGATGELFF
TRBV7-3,CASSLHGTYGDTQYF
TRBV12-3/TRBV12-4,CATGVGGAQPQHF
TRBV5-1,CASSFGRPQSNEQFF
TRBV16,CASSQGVIQPQHF
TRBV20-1,CSARDVASGSSGELFF
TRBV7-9,CASSSDRISYEQYF
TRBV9,CASSVSRDTGELFF
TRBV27,CATGSGIGQPQHF
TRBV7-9,CASSLGSGTDTDTQYF
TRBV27,CASSLGLYNSPLHF
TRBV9,CASSVLELGTEAFF
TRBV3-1,CASSLPVGGRVGYTF
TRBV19,CASSTVGLAGGFNNEQFF
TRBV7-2,CASSPDGFSGNTIYF
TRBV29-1,CSVQFGSYNSPLHF
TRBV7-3,CASSFGDASGRWNEQFF
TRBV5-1,CASSPGTTNTGELFF
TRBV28,CASSLAAGLAGGGQETQYF
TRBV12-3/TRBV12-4,CASSYDFGYEQYF
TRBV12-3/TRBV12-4,CASSSTDRAIEQYF
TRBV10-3,CAIRGDRILMNTEAFF
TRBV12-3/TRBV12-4,CASTPGTSGESYNEQFF
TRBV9,CASSVSGGGLQETQYF
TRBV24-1,CATSDYNTGELFF
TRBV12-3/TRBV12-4,CASSLVPRTYEQYF
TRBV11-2,CASSVWRDTEAFF
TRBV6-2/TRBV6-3,CASSFARWETQYF
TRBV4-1,CASSKRGANYGYTF
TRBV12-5,CASGFPPGQGVVYEQYF
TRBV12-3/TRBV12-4,CASRSGQGSYEQYF
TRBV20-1,CSAGQTVNSGNTIYF